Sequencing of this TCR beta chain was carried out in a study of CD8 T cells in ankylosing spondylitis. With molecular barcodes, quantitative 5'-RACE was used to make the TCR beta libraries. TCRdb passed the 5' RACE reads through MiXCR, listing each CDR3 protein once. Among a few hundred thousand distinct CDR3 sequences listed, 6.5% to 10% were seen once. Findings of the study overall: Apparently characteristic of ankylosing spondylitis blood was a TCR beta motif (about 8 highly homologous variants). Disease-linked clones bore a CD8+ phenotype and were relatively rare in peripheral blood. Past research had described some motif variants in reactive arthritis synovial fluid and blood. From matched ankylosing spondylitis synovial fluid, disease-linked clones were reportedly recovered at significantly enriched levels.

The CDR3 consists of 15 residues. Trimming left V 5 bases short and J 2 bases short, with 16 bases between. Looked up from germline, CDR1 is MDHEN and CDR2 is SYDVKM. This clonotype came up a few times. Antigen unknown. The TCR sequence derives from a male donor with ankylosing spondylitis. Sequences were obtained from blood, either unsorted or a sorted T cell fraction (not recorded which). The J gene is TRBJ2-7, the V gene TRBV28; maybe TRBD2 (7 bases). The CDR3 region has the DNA TGTGCCAGCAGTCTACGGGGGGCAGGGCCCTACGAGCAGTACTTC. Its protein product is CASSLRGAGPYEQYF.